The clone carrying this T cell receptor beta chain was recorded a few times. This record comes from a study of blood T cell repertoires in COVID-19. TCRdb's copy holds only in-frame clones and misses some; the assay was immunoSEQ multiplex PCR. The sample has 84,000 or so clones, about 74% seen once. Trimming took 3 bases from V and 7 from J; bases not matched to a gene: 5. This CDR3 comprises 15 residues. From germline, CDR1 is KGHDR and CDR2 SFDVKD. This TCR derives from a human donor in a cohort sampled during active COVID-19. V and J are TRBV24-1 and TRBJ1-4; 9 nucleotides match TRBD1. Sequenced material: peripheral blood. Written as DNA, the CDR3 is TGTGCCACCAGTGATCCGGGACAGGGTGGTGAAAAACTGTTTTTT. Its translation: CATSDPGQGGEKLFF.